A single sample gave rise to the 10 T cell receptor beta chains below, sequenced in a study of CD8 T cells in Susac syndrome. About 0.5 to 1 ug RNA was reverse transcribed with random hexamers. In TCRdb, the immunoSEQ multiplex PCR reads were re-called with MiXCR into one record per CDR3 protein. The sample has 250,000 to 350,000 distinct CDR3 sequences, approximately 84% seen once; the top ten hold around 0.11%. The material sequenced was CD8+ T cells from PBMCs. These receptors originate from a human donor with multiple sclerosis.

This clonotype was seen a few times. The V call is TRBV27, the J call TRBJ2-7; 9 bases fit TRBD1. In germline, CDR1 is MNHEY, CDR2 SMNVEV (reference sequence). V was clipped by 4 bases and J by 6 bases; unmatched bases: 7. The CDR3 sequence is 14 residues long. The DNA for the CDR3 is TGTGCCAGCAGTTCCCGGACAGGGGTAGGCGAGCAGTACTTC. It translates to CASSSRTGVGEQYF.

The chain carries TRBV28 and TRBJ1-1; 10 nucleotides agree with TRBD1. CDR1 is MDHEN, CDR2 SYDVKM, per germline. This CDR3 contains 15 residues. Trimming at V came to 6 bases and at J to 2 bases, leaving 6 bases not matched to a gene. DNA of the CDR3: TGTGCCAGCAGGGCTGGACAGGGGGAAAACACTGAAGCTTTCTTT. It codes for CASRAGQGENTEAFF.

The rearrangement joins TRBV20-1 to TRBJ2-7; 8 positions agree with TRBD2. The CDR3 contains 16 residues. Germline lookup yields CDR1 DFQATT and CDR2 SNEGSKA (reference sequence). Unmatched junction bases numbered 12, after V lost 5 bases and J lost 0 bases. The CDR3 spells CSAPSYSGMSSYEQYF. The CDR3 nucleotides read TGCAGTGCTCCCTCCTATAGCGGGATGAGCTCCTACGAGCAGTACTTC.

The rearrangement links TRBV29-1 to TRBJ2-6; D unclear. Germline assignment: CDR1 SQVTM and CDR2 ANQGSEA. The CDR3 covers 12 residues. With 5 bases removed from V and 0 bases from J, the gap between germline ends came to 2 bases. In DNA form, the CDR3 reads TGCAGCGTTTTCTCTGGGGCCAACGTCCTGACTTTC. Its protein is CSVFSGANVLTF.

This rearrangement joins TRBV7-9 to TRBJ2-5; weak D call: TRBD2 (5 bases). The CDR3 length is 12 residues. Trimming removed 6 bases from V and 4 bases from J, with 9 bases in between. Germline CDR1 is SEHNR and CDR2 is FQNEAQ (reference sequence). CDR3 protein: CASSLGRETQYF. For the CDR3, the DNA is TGTGCCAGCAGTTTGGGGAGAGAGACCCAGTACTTC.

This chain joins TRBV7-9 and TRBJ2-7; perhaps D is TRBD1 or TRBD2 (5 bases each). Trimming shortened V by 5 bases and J by 3 bases, and 14 bases separated the two germline ends. Per the germline V gene, CDR1 is SEHNR and CDR2 is FQNEAQ (reference sequence). This CDR3 spans 14 amino acids. CDR3 region: CASSLRDEDYEQYF. CDR3 nucleotides: TGTGCCAGCAGCCTCCGGGACGAAGACTACGAGCAGTACTTC.

The chain links TRBV29-1 to TRBJ2-2; no clear D. There are 14 residues in the CDR3. Germline CDR1 and CDR2: SQVTM and ANQGSEA. Trimming shortened V by 6 bases and J by 1 base, and 12 bases separated the two germline ends. The DNA for the CDR3 is TGCAGCGTCCCATCCGCGAGGAACACCGGGGAGCTGTTTTTT. Translating gives CSVPSARNTGELFF.

In this sample, this clonotype turned up a few times. The chain combines TRBV6-1 with TRBJ1-1, with 11 nucleotides matching TRBD1. From germline, CDR1 is MNHNS and CDR2 SASEGT. With 7 bases clipped from V and 6 bases from J, the junction kept 10 bases outside the gene matches. This CDR3 spans 15 amino acids. The chain's CDR3 is CASIRTGGAYAEAFF. For the CDR3, the DNA is TGTGCCAGCATCCGGACAGGGGGCGCCTACGCTGAAGCTTTCTTT.

This clonotype was detected a few times. The chain has TRBV7-2 and TRBJ2-5, with 15 nucleotides matching TRBD2. The ends lost 4 bases at V and 4 bases at J; junction bases unmatched: 4. Germline V gives CDR1 SGHTA, CDR2 FQGNSA. This CDR3 spans 16 amino acids. The CDR3: CASSSKGLAGGETQYF. In DNA form, the CDR3 reads TGTGCCAGCAGCTCGAAGGGACTAGCGGGAGGAGAGACCCAGTACTTC.

The chain combines TRBV5-4 with TRBJ2-3; 15 nucleotides match TRBD2. CDR1 is SGHNT, CDR2 YYREEE, per germline (reference sequence). The CDR3 is made up of 19 amino acids. After removal of 3 bases from V and 0 bases from J, the junction contained 8 bases not matched to a gene. The CDR3 nucleotides are TGTGCCAGCAGCTCAGGACTAGCGGGAGGGTACACCAGCACAGATACGCAGTATTTT. This gives the protein CASSSGLAGGYTSTDTQYF.